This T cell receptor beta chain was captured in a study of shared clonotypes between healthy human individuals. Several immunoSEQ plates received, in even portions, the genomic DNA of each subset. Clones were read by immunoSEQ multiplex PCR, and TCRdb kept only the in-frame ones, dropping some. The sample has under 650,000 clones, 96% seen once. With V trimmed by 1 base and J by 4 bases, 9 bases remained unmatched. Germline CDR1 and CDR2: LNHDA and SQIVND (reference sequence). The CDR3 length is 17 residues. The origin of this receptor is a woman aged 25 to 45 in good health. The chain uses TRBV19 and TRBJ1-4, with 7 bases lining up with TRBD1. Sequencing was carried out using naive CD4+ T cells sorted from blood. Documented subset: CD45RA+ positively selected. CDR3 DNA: TGTGCCAGTAGTATAGGAGGCTTCCGGGACAGTAATGAAAAACTGTTTTTT. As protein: CASSIGGFRDSNEKLFF.